This T cell receptor beta chain was identified during a study of CD8+ T cells in alopecia areata. Study results and limitations: In scalp, tofacitinib significantly decreased clonality and expanded CD8+ clones among the top 100. Persistence in scalp and blood during tofacitinib was observed for many expanded lesional clones.

Sequencing relied on a cDNA template that was reverse transcribed from extracted RNA. The method was immunoSEQ multiplex PCR; TCRdb's version includes in-frame clones alone and lacks a portion of them. The table lists 150,000 to 200,000 clones, about 65% of them singletons. Treatment here: oral pan-JAK inhibitor, 5-10 mg twice daily. Peripheral blood and lesional scalp punch biopsies came from alopecia areata patients. This clone was seen a few times. Its antigen is still unknown. The source was CD4+ T cells sorted from blood, collected at week 49, from a patient treated with tofacitinib. This receptor was obtained from a human donor with alopecia areata.

The CDR3 sequence: CASSPGTSGKTQYF. As DNA, the CDR3 is TGTGCCAGCAGCCCCGGGACTAGCGGGAAGACCCAGTACTTC. The chain joins TRBV6-5 to TRBJ2-5, with 13 bases aligning to TRBD2. Germline V CDR1 and CDR2: MNHEY, SVGAGI. J was trimmed by 6 bases and V by 6 bases; bases with no gene match: 4. The CDR3 is 14 residues long.